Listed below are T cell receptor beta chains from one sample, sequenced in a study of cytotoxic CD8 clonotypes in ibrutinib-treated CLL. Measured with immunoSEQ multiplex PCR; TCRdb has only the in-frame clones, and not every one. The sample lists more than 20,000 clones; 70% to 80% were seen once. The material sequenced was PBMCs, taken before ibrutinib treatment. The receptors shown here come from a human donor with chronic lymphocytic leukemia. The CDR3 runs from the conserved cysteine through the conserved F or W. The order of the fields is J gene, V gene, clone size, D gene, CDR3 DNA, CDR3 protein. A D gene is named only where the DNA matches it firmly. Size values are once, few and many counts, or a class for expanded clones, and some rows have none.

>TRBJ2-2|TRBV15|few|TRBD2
TGTGCCACCACCTCCTGGGGGAGGGCCATCGCCGGGGAGCTGTTTTTT
CATTSWGRAIAGELFF
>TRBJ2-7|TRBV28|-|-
TGTGCCAGCAGTTTAGTGGGACAATATTCAGCGGGGACCTACGAGCAGTACTTC
CASSLVGQYSAGTYEQYF
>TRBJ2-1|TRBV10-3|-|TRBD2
TGTGCCATTAAGCGGGGGACTAACTCCTACAATGAGCAGTTCTTC
CAIKRGTNSYNEQFF
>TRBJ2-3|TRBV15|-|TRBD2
TGTGCCACCAGTACAGGACTAGCTTGGGGCACAGATACGCAGTATTTT
CATSTGLAWGTDTQYF
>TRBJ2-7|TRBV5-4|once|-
TGCGCCAGCAGCCAAGAGACAGGATCCTACGAGCAGTACTTC
CASSQETGSYEQYF
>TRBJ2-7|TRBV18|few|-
TGTGCCAGCTCACCTCTTCCTAACGAGCAGTACTTC
CASSPLPNEQYF
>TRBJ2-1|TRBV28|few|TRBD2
TGTGCCAGCAGTTTATTTTTAGCGGGGTACAATGAGCAGTTCTTC
CASSLFLAGYNEQFF
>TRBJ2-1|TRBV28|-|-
TGTGCCAGCAGCCCACAGGGTGAGGCTAGCGTCGGTGAGCAGTTCTTC
CASSPQGEASVGEQFF
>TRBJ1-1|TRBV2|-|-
TGTGCCAGCAGTGAAGCGTTTAGGCAGAACACTGAAGCTTTCTTT
CASSEAFRQNTEAFF
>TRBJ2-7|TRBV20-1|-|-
TGCAGTGGATACCAGGGTTACGAGCAGTACTTC
CSGYQGYEQYF
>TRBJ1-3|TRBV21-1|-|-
TGTGCCAGCAGCAATCACCAGGGGGCTGGAAACACCATATATTTT
CASSNHQGAGNTIYF
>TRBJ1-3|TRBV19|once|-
TGTGCCACCTACGAGAGGGGACGGGAAGGAAACACCATATATTTT
CATYERGREGNTIYF
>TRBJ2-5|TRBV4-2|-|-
TGTGCCAGCAGCCAAGAAGTAAGGGGGGAGGAGACCCAGTACTTC
CASSQEVRGEETQYF
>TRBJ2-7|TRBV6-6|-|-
TGTGCCAGCAGTCCCCCGGCAAGCGGAAGCTCCTACGAGCAGTACTTC
CASSPPASGSSYEQYF